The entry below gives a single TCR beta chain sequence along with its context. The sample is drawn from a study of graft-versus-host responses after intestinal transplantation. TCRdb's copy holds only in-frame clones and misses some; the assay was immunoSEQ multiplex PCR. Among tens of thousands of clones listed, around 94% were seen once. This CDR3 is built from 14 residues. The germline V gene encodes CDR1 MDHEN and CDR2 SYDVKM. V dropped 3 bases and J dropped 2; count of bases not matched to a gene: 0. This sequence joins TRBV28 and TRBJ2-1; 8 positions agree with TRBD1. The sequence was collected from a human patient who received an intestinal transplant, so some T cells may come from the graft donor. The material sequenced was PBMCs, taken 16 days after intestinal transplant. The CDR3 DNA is TGTGCCAGCAGTTTGACAGGGGCCTACAATGAGCAGTTCTTC. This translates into CASSLTGAYNEQFF.